The entry below describes one TCR beta chain. Its antigen is unidentified. This sample is drawn from a study of identical twins. Whole-study results and caveats: Beta clonotypes that were abundant in cord blood contained fewer insertions, a pattern absent from memory repertoires.

From the 5' RACE reads, TCRdb called clonotypes with MiXCR, one entry per CDR3 protein. Among hundreds of thousands of distinct CDR3 sequences listed, roughly 6% were seen once. Germline CDR1 reads GTSNPN; CDR2 reads SVGIG (reference sequence). This CDR3 is built from 13 residues. The ends were cut back, 1 base at V and 5 bases at J, with 12 bases in the middle. What was sequenced was naive T cells sorted from blood. This sequence was found in a man aged 18 to 29 in good health. The chain recombines TRBV30 with TRBJ2-7, with D possibly being TRBD1 (5 bases). The CDR3 coding sequence is TGTGCCTGGAGTGATTCAGGGTGGCACGAGCAGTACTTC. This codes for CAWSDSGWHEQYF.